The text below deals with one T cell receptor beta chain. Donation came from healthy HIV-negative adults that had no recent acute infections or vaccinations. This CDR3 spans 14 amino acids. The ends were cut back, 6 bases at V and 7 bases at J, with 15 bases in the middle. CDR1 LNHDA and CDR2 SQIVND come from the germline V gene (reference sequence). Some 30,000 T cell genomes (about 0.2 ug DNA) went into each sorted-subset replicate. Data came from immunoSEQ multiplex PCR; TCRdb stores just in-frame clones and leaves some out. The top ten hold roughly a quarter of the sample, which has about 110,000 clones, around 68% seen once. The sample belongs to a study of shared clonotypes between healthy human individuals.

This TCR was sampled from a woman between 25 and 40 years old in good health. J is TRBJ2-2 and V is TRBV19; D may be TRBD1 (5 bases). The sample consisted of memory CD8+ T cells sorted from blood. The subset was: CD45RO+ cells pooled with CCR7-negative TemRA cells. In DNA, the CDR3 is TGTGCCAGTAGGTGGTGGGGCGCCGACGGGGAGCTGTTTTTT. Residues: CASRWWGADGELFF.